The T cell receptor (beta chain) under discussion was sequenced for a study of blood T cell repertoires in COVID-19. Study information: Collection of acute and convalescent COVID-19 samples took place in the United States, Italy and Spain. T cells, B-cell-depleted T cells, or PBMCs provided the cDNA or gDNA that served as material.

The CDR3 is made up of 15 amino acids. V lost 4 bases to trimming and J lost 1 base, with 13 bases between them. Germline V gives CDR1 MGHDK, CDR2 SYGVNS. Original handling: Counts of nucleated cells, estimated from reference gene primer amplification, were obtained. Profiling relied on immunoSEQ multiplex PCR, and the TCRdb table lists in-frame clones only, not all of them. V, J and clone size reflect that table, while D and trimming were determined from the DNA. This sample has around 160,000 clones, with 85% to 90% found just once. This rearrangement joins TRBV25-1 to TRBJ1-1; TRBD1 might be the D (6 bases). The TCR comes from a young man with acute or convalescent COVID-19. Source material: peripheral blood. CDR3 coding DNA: TGTGCCAGCAGTGGACCTCAGGGGCGGAACACTGAAGCTTTCTTT. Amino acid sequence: CASSGPQGRNTEAFF. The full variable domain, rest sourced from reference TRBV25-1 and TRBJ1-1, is EADIYQTPRYLVIGTGKKITLECSQTMGHDKMYWYQQDPGMELHLIHYSYGVNSTEKGDLSSESTVSRIRTEHFPLTLESARPSHTSQYLCASSGPQGRNTEAFFGQGTRLTVV.